Sequencing of this T cell receptor beta chain was carried out in a study of T cells expressing NK-cell markers. Study observations and caveats: About 1.0-8% of CD8+ T cells in 6 or 7 donors belonged to dominant NKG2C+ clonotypes.

A word on this clonotype: Its antigen is currently unknown.

TCRdb reanalyzed the 5' RACE reads, giving one entry per CDR3 protein sequence and no DNA. The sample table includes fewer than 400,000 distinct CDR3 sequences. The CDR3 contains 14 residues. Germline V gene sequence: CDR1 SGHRS, CDR2 YFSETQ. V gene TRBV5-1 combines with J gene TRBJ2-3; TCRdb reports TRBD2, a call that lacks DNA to check it against. Sequencing input: blood T cells: a sorted CD56 or NKG2C T cell subset, CD4+ or CD8+ T cells, or bulk PBMC T cells (not recorded which). The receptor comes from a man aged 18-69 years in good health. The CDR3 region is CASRRAGGPDTQYF. The full variable domain, rest sourced from reference TRBV5-1 and TRBJ2-3, is KAGVTQTPRYLIKTRGQQVTLSCSPISGHRSVSWYQQTPGQGLQFLFEYFSETQRNKGNFPGRFSGRQFSNSRSEMNVSTLELGDSALYLCASRRAGGPDTQYFGPGTRLTVL.